The 25 T cell receptor beta chains below all came from one sample that was sequenced in a study of blood T cell repertoires in COVID-19 (dated by TCRdb to the early 2020s). To prepare the library, the immunoSEQ multiplex PCR assay was applied. This is the immuneACCESS table as TCRdb keeps it, with only in-frame sequences that have V and J called. A part of the clones is gone; compared with another copy, unresolved V genes explain less than half, and the rest is unexplained. This sample lists about 670,000 clones; approximately 90% were detected once. The leading ten clones occupy more than 0.25% of the sample. Source material: peripheral blood. The receptors were sampled from a woman aged 18-35 years with acute or convalescent COVID-19.

This clone was detected once. The chain has TRBV12-3 or TRBV12-4 and TRBJ2-1; TRBD1 might be the D (5 bases). V lost 5 bases to trimming and J lost 8 bases, with 13 bases between them. The CDR3 is 13 residues long. The CDR3 loop reads CASSLQTVHEQFF. For the CDR3, the DNA is TGTGCCAGCAGTCTCCAGACAGTCCATGAGCAGTTCTTC.

Only one count was recorded for this clone. The gene calls are TRBV19 and TRBJ2-7, with D perhaps TRBD2 (6 bases). This CDR3 is built from 14 residues. Trimming stripped 5 bases from V and 4 bases from J, with 15 bases between. Germline loops: CDR1 LNHDA, CDR2 SQIVND (reference sequence). CDR3 nucleotides: TGTGCCAGTAGTTCCGGGGCGCGGGGATACGAGCAGTACTTC. Translation: CASSSGARGYEQYF.

CDR3 coding DNA: TGTGCCAGCAGTGAATTTGGTAGCGGGGTTTACAATGAGCAGTTCTTC. Amino acids: CASSEFGSGVYNEQFF. The gene calls are TRBV25-1 and TRBJ2-1, with 8 bases lining up with TRBD2. The CDR3 covers 16 residues. The J segment lost 4 bases and the V segment lost 1 base, leaving 6 bases of the junction unmatched. Germline assignment: CDR1 MGHDK and CDR2 SYGVNS.

The V gene is TRBV7-2, the J gene TRBJ1-5, with TRBD1 matching 9 bases. V trimming: 5 bases; J trimming: 4 bases; junction bases outside the gene matches: 3. In germline, CDR1 is SGHTA, CDR2 FQGNSA. The CDR3 spans 14 residues. CDR3 sequence (DNA): TGTGCCAGCAGCGCGACAGGGGGGAATCAGCCCCAGCATTTT. Its protein is CASSATGGNQPQHF.

The gene calls are TRBV7-9 and TRBJ1-3, with D uncertain. Per germline, CDR1 SEHNR and CDR2 FQNEAQ (reference sequence). This CDR3 has 14 amino acids. V lost 6 bases and J lost 0, with 9 bases in between. CDR3 region: CASRPGYSGNTIYF. DNA for the CDR3: TGTGCCAGCAGGCCGGGTTACTCTGGAAACACCATATATTTT.

The chain uses TRBV3-1 (or the pseudogene TRBV3-2) and TRBJ2-3; D uncertain. CDR3 length: 13 amino acids. The germline V gene has CDR1 LGHDT and CDR2 YNNKEL (reference sequence). V shed 4 bases and J shed 6 bases, with 11 bases lying between them. The CDR3 loop reads CASSPQFWDTQYF. CDR3 DNA: TGTGCCAGCAGCCCTCAGTTTTGGGATACGCAGTATTTT.

The CDR3 bases are TGTGCCAGCAGGGTCGGTCTCTACAATGAGCAGTTCTTC. This translates into CASRVGLYNEQFF. The chain combines TRBV5-6 with TRBJ2-1; no definite D call. The CDR3 spans 13 residues. The V end lost 5 bases, the J end lost 3 bases, and 9 bases lay between the germline ends. Germline V gene data show CDR1 as SGHDT and CDR2 as YYEEEE.

The V call is TRBV19, the J call TRBJ2-7; 14 bases are shared with TRBD2. This CDR3 is 17 amino acids long. Germline V gene sequence: CDR1 LNHDA, CDR2 SQIVND (reference sequence). V shed 10 bases and J 1 base; nucleotides not matched to a gene: 12. The CDR3 DNA follows: TGTGCCACAAGGAGGGGGACTAGCGGGGGCGCTTCCTACGAGCAGTACTTC. Its protein product is CATRRGTSGGASYEQYF.

The chain employs TRBV19 and TRBJ1-2; D not resolved. The CDR3 is 12 amino acids. V shed 5 bases and J shed 7 bases, with 11 bases lying between them. Germline V gives CDR1 LNHDA, CDR2 SQIVND (reference sequence). Here the CDR3 reads CASSLTSLGYTF. CDR3 sequence (DNA): TGTGCCAGTAGTTTGACATCTCTTGGCTACACCTTC.

The V gene is TRBV10-3, the J gene TRBJ2-7; a weak D match, TRBD2 (6 bases). The V gene lost 7 bases and the J gene lost 3 bases, with 13 bases spanning the gap. There are 13 residues in the CDR3. CDR1 is ENHRY and CDR2 is SYGVKD in the germline V gene. The CDR3 DNA is TGTGCCATCAATGGGGGGAGGCACTACGAGCAGTACTTC. As protein: CAINGGRHYEQYF.

The rearrangement links TRBV5-6 to TRBJ1-6, with TRBD1 as a possible D gene (6 bases). The germline CDR1 and CDR2 sequences are SGHDT and YYEEEE. V was trimmed by 0 bases and J by 6 bases, leaving 16 bases between them. The CDR3 length is 17 residues. The CDR3 reads CASSLGFSGTPNSPLHF. The CDR3 DNA is TGTGCCAGCAGCTTGGGATTTAGCGGGACACCTAATTCACCCCTCCACTTT.

J is TRBJ1-2 and V is TRBV14; TRBD1 matches 8 bases. V shed 6 bases, J shed 4 bases, and the junction held 10 bases outside the gene matches. The CDR3 is 15 amino acids. Germline V CDR1 and CDR2: SGHDN, FVKESK. The CDR3 spells CASSPQGARGYGYTF. Written as DNA, the CDR3 is TGTGCCAGCAGTCCCCAGGGGGCGCGGGGCTATGGCTACACCTTC.

The chain carries TRBV7-8 and TRBJ2-5; TRBD2 agrees at 8 bases. J gave up 4 bases and V 5 bases, and 9 bases lay outside the gene matches. This CDR3 has 15 amino acids. Germline V gene sequence: CDR1 SGHVS, CDR2 FQNEAQ. The CDR3 sequence: CASSPPGGGLETQYF. Written as DNA, the CDR3 is TGTGCCAGCAGCCCCCCGGGGGGGGGCCTAGAGACCCAGTACTTC. Based on the CDR3 plus reference TRBV7-8 and TRBJ2-5, the full variable domain is GAGVSQSPRYKVAKRGQDVALRCDPISGHVSLFWYQQALGQGPEFLTYFQNEAQLDKSGLPSDRFFAERPEGSVSTLKIQRTQQEDSAVYLCASSPPGGGLETQYFGPGTRLLVL.

The chain links TRBV2 to TRBJ1-5; 10 nucleotides align to TRBD1. Germline CDR1 is SNHLY and CDR2 is FYNNEI. The ends lost 6 bases at V and 5 bases at J; junction bases unmatched: 4. The CDR3 has 14 residues. CDR3 protein: CASRGGQGYQPQHF. CDR3 bases: TGTGCCAGCAGGGGGGGACAGGGGTATCAGCCCCAGCATTTT.

This clone was counted once. This rearrangement joins TRBV29-1 to TRBJ2-1, with no clear D. This CDR3 comprises 13 residues. The V end lost 7 bases, the J end lost 0 bases, and 10 bases lay between the germline ends. CDR1 and CDR2 from the germline V gene are SQVTM and ANQGSEA. The CDR3 DNA reads as TGCAGCGGACTGGGTAGCTCCTACAATGAGCAGTTCTTC. Translated, it gives CSGLGSSYNEQFF.

The gene calls are TRBV6-5 and TRBJ1-1; no firm D call. The CDR3 is 13 residues long. The V gene lost 7 bases and the J gene lost 5 bases, with 14 bases spanning the gap. CDR1 and CDR2 from the germline V gene are MNHEY and SVGAGI. CDR3 sequence (DNA): TGTGCCAGCACCAAAGGGAGGAGAACTGAAGCTTTCTTT. Translated, it gives CASTKGRRTEAFF.

The chain combines TRBV24-1 with TRBJ1-1; 7 bases align to TRBD1. This CDR3 spans 13 amino acids. CDR1 and CDR2 from the germline V gene are KGHDR and SFDVKD. Trimming removed 4 bases from V and 4 bases from J; junction bases left unmatched: 2. The CDR3: CATSEPGGTEAFF. The CDR3 DNA sequence: TGTGCCACCAGTGAGCCAGGGGGCACTGAAGCTTTCTTT.

The chain has TRBV7-9 and TRBJ2-2, with TRBD1 matching 10 bases. CDR3 length: 15 amino acids. Germline V CDR1 and CDR2: SEHNR, FQNEAQ (reference sequence). J gave up 6 bases and V 5 bases, and 6 bases lay outside the gene matches. DNA for the CDR3: TGTGCCAGCAGCCCCAGGGACAGGGGCGCCGGGGAGCTGTTTTTT. Its protein is CASSPRDRGAGELFF.

The chain combines TRBV11-2 with TRBJ1-3, with 9 positions matching TRBD1. The CDR3 is 16 amino acids. The V segment lost 4 bases and the J segment 2 bases; nucleotides outside the gene matches: 6. The V gene's germline CDR1 is SGHAT and CDR2 FQNNGV. For the CDR3, the DNA is TGTGCCAGCAGCTCCGGGACAGGGACGGCTGGAAACACCATATATTTT. Protein: CASSSGTGTAGNTIYF.

The chain recombines TRBV3-1 (or the pseudogene TRBV3-2) with TRBJ2-1, with 11 bases that match TRBD1. V lost 4 bases to trimming and J lost 6 bases; unmatched junction nucleotides: 8. The V gene's germline CDR1 is LGHDT and CDR2 YNNKEL (reference sequence). This CDR3 spans 16 amino acids. For the CDR3, the DNA is TGTGCCAGCAGCCCCGACAGGGACAGGGGGTTCAATGAGCAGTTCTTC. Translated, it gives CASSPDRDRGFNEQFF.

The rearrangement uses TRBV15 and TRBJ1-4; 9 positions agree with TRBD1. Germline V gene lookup returns CDR1 LNHNV and CDR2 YYDKDF (reference sequence). The CDR3 has 20 residues. J gave up 4 bases and V 1 base, and 16 bases lay outside the gene matches. The CDR3 DNA sequence: TGTGCCACCAGCAGAGGGACCCTGGGGACAGGGTTTGGGGGTAATGAAAAACTGTTTTTT. It encodes CATSRGTLGTGFGGNEKLFF.

The V gene is TRBV7-9, the J gene TRBJ1-1; 7 bases line up with TRBD1. V shed 4 bases, J shed 3 bases, and the junction held 8 bases outside the gene matches. Germline V gene data show CDR1 as SEHNR and CDR2 as FQNEAQ (reference sequence). This CDR3 spans 15 amino acids. CDR3 in amino acids: CASSSYLTGDTEAFF. The CDR3 coding sequence is TGTGCCAGCAGCTCTTACCTCACAGGGGACACTGAAGCTTTCTTT.

The count of this clone is one. The chain recombines TRBV5-1 with TRBJ1-6; D unclear. This CDR3 spans 12 amino acids. Between the trimmed V and J ends, which lost 5 bases and 6 bases, there was a span of 6 bases. The germline V gene has CDR1 SGHRS and CDR2 YFSETQ. Here the CDR3 reads CASRGSNSPLHF. CDR3 DNA sequence: TGCGCCAGCAGGGGGAGTAATTCACCCCTCCACTTT.

Of note for this clone: Within the sample, other DNA sequences also encode this same CDR3. J is TRBJ2-2 and V is TRBV5-1; unclear D gene. Trimming removed 0 bases from V and 2 bases from J, with 5 bases in between. CDR1 SGHRS and CDR2 YFSETQ come from the germline V gene. The CDR3 is 14 residues long. In nucleotides, the CDR3 is TGCGCCAGCAGCTTGGCGGTAAACACCGGGGAGCTGTTTTTT. It yields the protein CASSLAVNTGELFF.

This clone was seen at least ten times. V is TRBV6-4 and J is TRBJ2-3, with 8 nucleotides matching TRBD1. The CDR3 contains 15 residues. Germline lookup yields CDR1 MRHNA and CDR2 SNTAGT. V was clipped by 0 bases and J by 4 bases; unmatched bases: 3. The CDR3 here is CASSDSGQGPDTQYF. CDR3 DNA: TGTGCCAGCAGTGACTCAGGACAGGGCCCAGATACGCAGTATTTT.